These T cell receptor beta chains were read from a single sample in a study of vaccination effects on CD4 cells after COVID-19. These receptors' antigens are unknown. Produced via immunoSEQ multiplex PCR; TCRdb's table is partial and in-frame only. The sample consists of about 32,000 clones, around three quarters of them appearing once. The specimen was CD4+ T cells from PBMCs cultured with HCoV-229E spike peptides, collected after COVID-19 vaccination. Receptors were obtained from a human donor who received a COVID-19 vaccine. CDR3s include the opening cysteine and the closing phenylalanine or tryptophan.

CDR3aa	v_gene	j_gene
CASSQSSGRIYEQYF	TRBV4-1	TRBJ2-7
CAISRDPGETQYF	TRBV10-3	TRBJ2-5
CASSFWPGDQPQHF	TRBV5-1	TRBJ1-5
CASSPLQGGRNYGYTF	TRBV18	TRBJ1-2
CASSTGRGAKETQYF	TRBV7-7	TRBJ2-5
CASETPSASGRTGANVLTF	TRBV2	TRBJ2-6
CASSDRQGNTEAFF	TRBV2	TRBJ1-1
CASSRQTEDEKLFF	TRBV5-4	TRBJ1-4
CASRRPSQETQYF	TRBV11-1	TRBJ2-5
CASSQLQVQETQYF	TRBV28	TRBJ2-5
CATSDQPSDGRYTSTDTQYF	TRBV24-1	TRBJ2-3
CASTSEYETQYF	TRBV10-2	TRBJ2-5
CASRKKTSGRAPETQYF	TRBV7-8	TRBJ2-5
CSPDQPQHF	TRBV29-1	TRBJ1-5